The source of this T cell receptor beta chain is a study of cytomegalovirus exposure and HLA in healthy donors. The PCR was carried out with 60 Vbeta primers and 13 Jbeta primers. Per the original data handling: Roughly 10 million shared chains were among some 75 million unique TCR beta chains counted in a later analysis. Profiling relied on immunoSEQ multiplex PCR, and the TCRdb table lists in-frame clones only, not all of them. V and J calls and clone size follow that table, whereas D and trimming were derived from the DNA. The sample carries 160,000 or so clones, more than 75% recorded once. The receptor was derived from a male donor in good health and CMV-seronegative. The sequenced sample consisted of PBMCs.

The CDR3 protein is CASSQTGTASYNEQFF. CDR3 DNA: TGTGCCAGCAGCCAAACCGGAACAGCTTCCTACAATGAGCAGTTCTTC. The chain is built from TRBV28 and TRBJ2-1; D uncertain. Per germline, CDR1 MDHEN and CDR2 SYDVKM. This CDR3 has 16 amino acids. Trimming took 6 bases from V and 1 from J, leaving 16 bases between them.